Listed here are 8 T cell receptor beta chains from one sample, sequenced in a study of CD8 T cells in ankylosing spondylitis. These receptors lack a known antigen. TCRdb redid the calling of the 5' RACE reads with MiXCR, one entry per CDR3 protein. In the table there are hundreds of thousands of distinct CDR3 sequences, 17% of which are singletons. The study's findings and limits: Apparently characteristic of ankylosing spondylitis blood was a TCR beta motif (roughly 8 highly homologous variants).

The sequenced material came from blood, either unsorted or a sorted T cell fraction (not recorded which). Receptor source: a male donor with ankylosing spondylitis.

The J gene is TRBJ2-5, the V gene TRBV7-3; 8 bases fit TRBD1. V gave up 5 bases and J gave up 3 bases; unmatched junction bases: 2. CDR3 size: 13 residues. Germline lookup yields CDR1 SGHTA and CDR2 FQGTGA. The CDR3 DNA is TGTGCCAGCAGCGCGGACAGGGAAGAGACCCAGTACTTC. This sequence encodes CASSADREETQYF. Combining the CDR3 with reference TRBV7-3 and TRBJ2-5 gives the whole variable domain GAGVSQTPSNKVTEKGKYVELRCDPISGHTALYWYRQSLGQGPEFLIYFQGTGAADDSGLPNDRFFAVRPEGSVSTLKIQRTERGDSAVYLCASSADREETQYFGPGTRLLVL.

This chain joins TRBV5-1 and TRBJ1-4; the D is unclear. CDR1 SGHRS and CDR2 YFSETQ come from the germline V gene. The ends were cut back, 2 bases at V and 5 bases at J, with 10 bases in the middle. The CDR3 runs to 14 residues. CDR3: CASSLRRPNEKLFF. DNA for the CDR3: TGCGCCAGCAGCTTAAGGAGGCCAAATGAAAAACTGTTTTTT.

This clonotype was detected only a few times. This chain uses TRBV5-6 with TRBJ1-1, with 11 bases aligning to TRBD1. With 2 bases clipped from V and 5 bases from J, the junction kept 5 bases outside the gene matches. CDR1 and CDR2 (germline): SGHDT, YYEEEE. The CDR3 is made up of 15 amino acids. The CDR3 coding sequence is TGTGCCAGCAGCTTTGTCGGGACAGGGGGGACTGAAGCTTTCTTT. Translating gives CASSFVGTGGTEAFF. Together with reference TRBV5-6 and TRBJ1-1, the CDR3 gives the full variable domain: DAGVTQSPTHLIKTRGQQVTLRCSPKSGHDTVSWYQQALGQGPQFIFQYYEEEERQRGNFPDRFSGHQFPNYSSELNVNALLLGDSALYLCASSFVGTGGTEAFFGQGTRLTVV.

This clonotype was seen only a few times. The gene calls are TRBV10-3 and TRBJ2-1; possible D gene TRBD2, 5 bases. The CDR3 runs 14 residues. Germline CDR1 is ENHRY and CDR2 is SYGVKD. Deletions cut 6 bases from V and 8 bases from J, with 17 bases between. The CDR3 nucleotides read TGTGCCATCAGGGGGTCAGACTACGGGTATGAGCAGTTCTTC. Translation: CAIRGSDYGYEQFF.

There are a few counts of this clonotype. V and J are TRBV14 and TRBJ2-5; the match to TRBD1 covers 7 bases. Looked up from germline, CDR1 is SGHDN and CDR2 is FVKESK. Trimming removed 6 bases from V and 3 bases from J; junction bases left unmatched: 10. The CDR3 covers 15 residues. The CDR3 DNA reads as TGTGCCAGCAGTCCACCGGGACAGAAAAAAGAGACCCAGTACTTC. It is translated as CASSPPGQKKETQYF. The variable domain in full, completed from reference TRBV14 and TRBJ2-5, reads EAGVTQFPSHSVIEKGQTVTLRCDPISGHDNLYWYRRVMGKEIKFLLHFVKESKQDESGMPNNRFLAERTGGTYSTLKVQPAELEDSGVYFCASSPPGQKKETQYFGPGTRLLVL.

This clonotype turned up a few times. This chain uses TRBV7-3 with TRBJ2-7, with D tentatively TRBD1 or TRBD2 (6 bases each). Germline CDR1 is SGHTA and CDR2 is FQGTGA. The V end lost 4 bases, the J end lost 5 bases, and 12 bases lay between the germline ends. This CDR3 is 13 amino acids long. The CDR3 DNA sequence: TGTGCCAGCAGCTCAAGGGGGGTGGACGAGCAGTACTTC. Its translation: CASSSRGVDEQYF.

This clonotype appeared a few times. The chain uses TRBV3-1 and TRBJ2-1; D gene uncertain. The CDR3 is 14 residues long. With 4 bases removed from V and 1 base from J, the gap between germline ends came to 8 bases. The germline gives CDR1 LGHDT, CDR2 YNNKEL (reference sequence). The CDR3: CASSPVWSYNEQFF. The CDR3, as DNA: TGTGCCAGCAGCCCGGTATGGTCCTACAATGAGCAGTTCTTC.

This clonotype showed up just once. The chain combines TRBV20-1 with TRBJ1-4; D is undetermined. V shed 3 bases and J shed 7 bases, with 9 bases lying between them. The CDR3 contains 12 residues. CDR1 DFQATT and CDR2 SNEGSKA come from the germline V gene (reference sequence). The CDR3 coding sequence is TGCAGTGCTAGTCGTCAGACTGAAAAACTGTTTTTT. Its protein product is CSASRQTEKLFF.